A selection of T cell receptor beta chains follows, all from one sample in a study of blood T cell repertoires in COVID-19. This table comes from immunoSEQ multiplex PCR, and its TCRdb copy is limited to in-frame clones, with some not included. The sample contains some 80,000 clones, around four fifths of which appear only once. The source material was peripheral blood. The receptors were sampled from a man older than 75 with active or convalescent COVID-19. Each CDR3 is given with its conserved first and last residue. D genes are given only for firm matches. Clone size is not always given. Where it is, it says once, few, many or a class for expanded clones.

v_gene	abundance	j_gene	d_gene	CDR3nt	CDR3aa
TRBV5-6	NA	TRBJ1-3	NA	TGTGCCAGCAGCGCAGGACGGACACTCGGAAACACCATATATTTT	CASSAGRTLGNTIYF
TRBV2	NA	TRBJ2-1	NA	TGTGCCAGCAGTGAAGAAGGCGGCCTAGTGAATGAGCAGTTCTTC	CASSEEGGLVNEQFF
TRBV19	NA	TRBJ1-1	NA	TGTGCCAGTAGTAGGTCGAGCGGTGATGGCACTGAAGCTTTCTTT	CASSRSSGDGTEAFF
TRBV19	NA	TRBJ2-3	TRBD2	TGTGCCAGTAGTCCCTTAGCGGGGGGCACAGATACGCAGTATTTT	CASSPLAGGTDTQYF
TRBV3-1/TRBV3-2	NA	TRBJ1-4	TRBD1	TGTGCCAGCAGCCAAGAATTAGACAGGGGGCGAATTAAACTGGGTGAAAAACTGTTTTTT	CASSQELDRGRIKLGEKLFF
TRBV4-1	NA	TRBJ2-2	NA	TGCGCCAGCAGCCAAGAAGGGACTTTCAACACCGGGGAGCTGTTTTTT	CASSQEGTFNTGELFF
TRBV11-2	NA	TRBJ2-5	TRBD2	TGTGCCAGCAGCCGACCCGGGGGGTGGGAGACCCAGTACTTC	CASSRPGGWETQYF
TRBV9	NA	TRBJ2-2	TRBD1	TGTGCCAGCAGCGCCCGACAGGGGACCACCGGGGAGCTGTTTTTT	CASSARQGTTGELFF
TRBV15	few	TRBJ2-5	NA	TGTGCCACCAGCAGAGATCAAGAGGAGACCCAGTACTTC	CATSRDQEETQYF
TRBV24-1	NA	TRBJ2-5	NA	TGTGCCACCAGTGACCCAGTGCTAGCGGAGACCCAGTACTTC	CATSDPVLAETQYF
TRBV11-2	NA	TRBJ1-6	TRBD1	TGTGCCAGCAGCTACAGGGGGGCTGGAAATTCACCCCTCCACTTT	CASSYRGAGNSPLHF
TRBV30	once	TRBJ2-4	TRBD2	TGTGCCTGGAAGGTGGCGGGAGCGGCCAAAAACATTCAGTACTTC	CAWKVAGAAKNIQYF
TRBV28	NA	TRBJ1-5	NA	TGTGCCAGCACCCTACCCCGCAGGTACGGACAGCCCCAGCATTTT	CASTLPRRYGQPQHF
TRBV28	NA	TRBJ2-1	NA	TGTGCCAGCAACAGATTCAATGAGCAGTTCTTC	CASNRFNEQFF
TRBV28	NA	TRBJ1-5	NA	TGTGCCAGCAGGGGGTATGGGGGCGGCCAGCCCCAGCATTTT	CASRGYGGGQPQHF
TRBV6-1	NA	TRBJ1-3	NA	TGTGCCAGCAGTGACAGACAGGTTGTGAACACCATATATTTT	CASSDRQVVNTIYF
TRBV28	NA	TRBJ2-2	TRBD2	TGTGCCAGCAGCCCTATAGCGGGGGCGAACACCGGGGAGCTGTTTTTT	CASSPIAGANTGELFF
TRBV25-1	NA	TRBJ1-1	NA	TGTGCCAGCAGTGAATTTAGAGGTGGGAGGGACCCTAGCCTTGGCGCTTTCTTT	CASSEFRGGRDPSLGAFF
TRBV19	NA	TRBJ1-3	TRBD1	TGTGCCGTATGGGACAGGGCGTCTGGAAACACCATATATTTT	CAVWDRASGNTIYF
TRBV9	once	TRBJ2-3	TRBD2	TGTGCCAGCAGCGTAGGCTTGAGCGGGAGGAGATCAGATACGCAGTATTTT	CASSVGLSGRRSDTQYF
TRBV5-1	NA	TRBJ2-1	TRBD2	TGCGCCAGCGGTGGCACGGGAGGGCCCTACAATGAGCAGTTCTTC	CASGGTGGPYNEQFF
TRBV27	NA	TRBJ2-5	NA	TGTGCCAGCAGCATTATGGGGGCTGGGGTGGCCCAAGAGACCCAGTACTTC	CASSIMGAGVAQETQYF
TRBV7-9	NA	TRBJ1-4	NA	TGTGCCAGCCGGGGGGTAAATGAAAAACTGTTTTTT	CASRGVNEKLFF
TRBV11-2	NA	TRBJ1-2	NA	TGTGCCAGCAGCTCTCCTGGACAGACTAACTATGGCTACACCTTC	CASSSPGQTNYGYTF
TRBV5-1	few	TRBJ2-3	TRBD2	TGCGCCAGCAGCTTGGAGGGAGGGACAGATACGCAGTATTTT	CASSLEGGTDTQYF
TRBV5-1	once	TRBJ2-2	NA	TGCGCCAGCAGCTTGAAGTACGGACAGAACACCGGGGAGCTGTTTTTT	CASSLKYGQNTGELFF
TRBV7-2	NA	TRBJ1-1	NA	TGTGCCAGCAGCTTCGCCGCTAGTACTGAAGCTTTCTTT	CASSFAASTEAFF
TRBV27	NA	TRBJ1-2	TRBD1	TGTGCCAGCAGGACAGGGGGCGTTCTTGGCTACACCTTC	CASRTGGVLGYTF
TRBV3-1/TRBV3-2	NA	TRBJ2-5	NA	TGTGCCAGCAGCCAAAGGGCCGTCCAGGGATACGAGACCCAGTACTTC	CASSQRAVQGYETQYF
TRBV4-1	once	TRBJ2-3	TRBD2	TGCGCCAGCAGCCAAGACGGGCGGGGGTGGACAGATACGCAGTATTTT	CASSQDGRGWTDTQYF
TRBV5-8	NA	TRBJ2-3	TRBD2	TGTGCCAGCAGCTTGGGCGGGGGAAGCACAGATACGCAGTATTTT	CASSLGGGSTDTQYF
TRBV18	NA	TRBJ1-4	NA	TGTGCCAGCTCACCCGCCGTGGGAGCTAATGAAAAACTGTTTTTT	CASSPAVGANEKLFF
TRBV9	NA	TRBJ2-4	TRBD1	TGTGCCAGCAGCGAGGGGGCCAACGGACCCAAAAACATTCAGTACTTC	CASSEGANGPKNIQYF
TRBV18	NA	TRBJ1-1	TRBD1	TGTGCCAGCTCACCGGGACAGGGTATTAATGAAGCTTTCTTT	CASSPGQGINEAFF
TRBV19	few	TRBJ2-6	NA	TGTGCCAGTTCTCGCGGAAAGCGGACAGCCGGGACCTCTGGGGCCAACGTCCTGACTTTC	CASSRGKRTAGTSGANVLTF
TRBV28	NA	TRBJ1-1	TRBD1	TGTGCCAGCAGTTTAAAGGGGGCATGGACTGAAGCTTTCTTT	CASSLKGAWTEAFF
TRBV5-1	NA	TRBJ2-5	TRBD2	TGCGCCAGCAGCTTGAAACTAGCGGGAGGTGAGACCCAGTACTTC	CASSLKLAGGETQYF
TRBV5-1	few	TRBJ1-3	TRBD1	TGCGCCAGCAGCTCAGGGACAGTTGGAAACACCATATATTTT	CASSSGTVGNTIYF
TRBV7-2	NA	TRBJ2-5	TRBD1	TGTGCCAGCAGCTTAGCTGGGACAGATCAAGAGACCCAGTACTTC	CASSLAGTDQETQYF
TRBV5-1	NA	TRBJ2-3	TRBD1	TGCGCCAGCAGCCCCAGGGGGTTGGATACGCAGTATTTT	CASSPRGLDTQYF
TRBV5-6	NA	TRBJ2-3	NA	TGTGCCAGCAGCTTGGGTGGGGGCTCGACAGATACGCAGTATTTT	CASSLGGGSTDTQYF
TRBV6-5	NA	TRBJ1-6	TRBD1	TGTGCCAGCAGTTACTCGGGACAGGGGGTACCCCTCCACTTT	CASSYSGQGVPLHF
TRBV2	few	TRBJ1-2	NA	TGTGCCAGCAGTTCAGGGGTGGCACGCGTTTATGGCTACACCTTC	CASSSGVARVYGYTF
TRBV9	NA	TRBJ2-1	NA	TGTGCCAGCAGCGTAGAGGGGGAGGGCCATGCTGAGCAGTTCTTC	CASSVEGEGHAEQFF
TRBV11-2	NA	TRBJ2-3	NA	TGTGCCAGCAGCCCACTTGCGGATACGCAGTATTTT	CASSPLADTQYF
TRBV7-8	NA	TRBJ1-5	NA	TGTGCCAGCAGCTTAAGGAGCCATCTCGGTCAGCCCCAGCATTTT	CASSLRSHLGQPQHF
TRBV14	few	TRBJ1-6	TRBD1	TGTGCCAGCAGCCAACGGACAGGGAATAATTCACCCCTCCACTTT	CASSQRTGNNSPLHF
TRBV7-9	NA	TRBJ1-1	TRBD1	TGTGCCAGCAGCTTCCAACTCGGGACAGGGGAGGAAGCTTTCTTT	CASSFQLGTGEEAFF
TRBV28	NA	TRBJ1-2	NA	TGTGCCAGCAGTCTGAATCGAGCGTACGGCTACACCTTC	CASSLNRAYGYTF
TRBV30	NA	TRBJ2-3	NA	TGTGCCTGGCGGGAGTTCGATACGCAGTATTTT	CAWREFDTQYF
TRBV19	few	TRBJ1-5	TRBD1	TGTGCCAGCAGTGCAGGGGGTGATCAGCCCCAGCATTTT	CASSAGGDQPQHF
TRBV28	NA	TRBJ2-5	TRBD2	TGTGCCAGCAGGCGGGGGGACCCGGGGACCCAGTACTTC	CASRRGDPGTQYF
TRBV10-2	NA	TRBJ1-1	NA	TGCGCCAGCAGGGAGGTCTCCGGTTGGACTGAAGCTTTCTTT	CASREVSGWTEAFF
TRBV9	NA	TRBJ1-4	NA	TGTGCCAGCAGCACTGGGCCGGGGGGTCATGAAAAACTGTTTTTT	CASSTGPGGHEKLFF